This T cell receptor beta chain appears in the sequencing data of a study of blood T cell repertoires in COVID-19. Clones were read by immunoSEQ multiplex PCR, and TCRdb kept only the in-frame ones, dropping some. The table shows about 42,000 clones, with roughly 89% occurring only once. The germline V gene has CDR1 MGHRA and CDR2 YSYEKL. Trimming took off 0 bases at V and 2 bases at J, with 8 bases between the two ends. This CDR3 contains 15 residues. The receptor was isolated from a human donor in a cohort sampled during active COVID-19. The chain links TRBV4-1 to TRBJ1-3; no clear D. The sequenced sample was peripheral blood. Written as DNA, the CDR3 is TGCGCCAGCAGCCAAGATAGAGGTACTGGAAACACCATATATTTT. Translating it yields CASSQDRGTGNTIYF.